This TCR beta chain emerged from a study of blood T cell repertoires in COVID-19. The germline V gene encodes CDR1 SGDLS and CDR2 YYNGEE. The CDR3 is 13 amino acids. V lost 4 bases and J lost 7; bases outside the gene matches: 2. Using immunoSEQ multiplex PCR, the repertoire was profiled, and TCRdb retains in-frame clones only, with some absent. The sample shows more than 95,000 clones, roughly nine tenths of them seen only once. Sequenced: peripheral blood. This TCR was sampled from a human donor in a cohort sampled during active COVID-19. This chain links TRBV9 with TRBJ2-1; 10 bases fit TRBD1. Here the CDR3 DNA reads TGTGCCAGCAGCTGGGACAGGGGTAATGAGCAGTTCTTC. It codes for CASSWDRGNEQFF.